Included here is one TCR beta chain sequence, with context. This sample is drawn from a study of blood T cell repertoires in COVID-19. The overall study: Sites across the United States, Italy and Spain contributed samples from acute and convalescent COVID-19.

CDR1 is SGHAT and CDR2 is FQNNGV in the germline V gene. CDR3 length: 13 residues. V was cut by 3 bases and J by 1 base, with 6 bases left in between. Here immunoSEQ multiplex PCR was the method, and the copy in TCRdb shows in-frame clones only, minus some. The sample gives about 140,000 clones, about 84% of which show up once; under 2% is in the top ten. This study enrolled people aged about 18 to 100 from about two dozen US geographic areas. Sequencing input: PBMCs or T cells enriched from blood (not recorded which). The chain has TRBV11-2 and TRBJ1-1; D remains unclear. The clonotype was recovered from a woman aged 18-29 years who had been exposed to COVID-19. The CDR3 spells CASSLTQNTEAFF. DNA for the CDR3: TGTGCCAGCAGCTTGACACAGAACACTGAAGCTTTCTTT.